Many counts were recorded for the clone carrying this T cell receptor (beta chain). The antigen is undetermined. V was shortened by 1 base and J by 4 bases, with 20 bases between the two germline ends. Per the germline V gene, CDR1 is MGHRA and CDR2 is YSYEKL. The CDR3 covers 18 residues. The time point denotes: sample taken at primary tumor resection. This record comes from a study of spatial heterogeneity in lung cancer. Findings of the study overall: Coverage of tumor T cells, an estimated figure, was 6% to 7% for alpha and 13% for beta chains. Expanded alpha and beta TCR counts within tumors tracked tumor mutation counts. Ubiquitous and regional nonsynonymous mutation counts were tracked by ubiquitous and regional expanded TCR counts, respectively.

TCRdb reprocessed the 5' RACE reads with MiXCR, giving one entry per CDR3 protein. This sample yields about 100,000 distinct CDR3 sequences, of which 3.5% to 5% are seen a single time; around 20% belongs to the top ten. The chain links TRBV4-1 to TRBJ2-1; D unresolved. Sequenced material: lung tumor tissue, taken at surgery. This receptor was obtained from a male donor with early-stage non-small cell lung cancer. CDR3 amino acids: CASSQVPPIPSPYNEQFF. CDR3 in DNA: TGCGCCAGCAGCCAAGTCCCGCCTATCCCATCCCCATACAATGAGCAGTTCTTC.